The entry that follows covers one T cell receptor (beta chain) sequence. Its antigen remains unknown. This record belongs to a study of OX40 agonist ivuxolimab in advanced cancers. About the research overall: From about 20 to 80 years was the age range, with a mean of about 56 years, and approximately 84% were male.

Profiled with immunoSEQ multiplex PCR; TCRdb holds only in-frame clones, not every one. The profile shows about 150,000 clones, approximately 94% of them singletons. Broader study findings: Both blood CD4+ and CD8+ T cells showed clonal growth by week 6 at 0.1 to 3.0 mg/kg. CD8+ T cells showed, on average, more clonal expansion than CD4+ cells.

The CDR3 totals 16 residues. V was pared by 0 bases and J by 2 bases, with 13 bases between. Germline V gives CDR1 SGHRS, CDR2 YFSETQ. The origin of this receptor is an adult with an advanced solid tumor such as melanoma, head and neck, liver or kidney cancer. V and J are TRBV5-1 and TRBJ2-3; a possible D gene is TRBD2 (5 bases). The sample here was CD4+ or CD8+ T cells sorted from blood, taken in a trial of the OX40 agonist ivuxolimab. The CDR3 reads CASSLGSVRATDTQYF. The CDR3 region has the DNA TGCGCCAGCAGCTTGGGTAGCGTTAGGGCCACAGATACGCAGTATTTT.